This T cell receptor beta chain was captured in a study of control samples from healthy donors and cancer patients. This CDR3 is 18 amino acids long. Clones were read by immunoSEQ multiplex PCR, and TCRdb kept only the in-frame ones, dropping some. Of some 190,000 clones in the sample, about 90% are singletons; the top ten hold approximately 1.8%. The chain joins TRBV7-5 to TRBJ1-2; the table's D call, TRBD1, has no DNA check behind it. TRBV7-5 is a pseudogene segment. Sequencing input: blood. The origin of this receptor is a man aged 25-45 years in good health. The CDR3 DNA reads as TGTGCCAGAAGCTTCAATCGGATGTGCAGGACACCTAACTATGGCTACACCTTC. Amino acid sequence: CARSFNRMCRTPNYGYTF.